The sequence of this T cell receptor (beta chain) was determined in a study of technical replicates of blood from a handful of donors. Germline V gives CDR1 SGHVS, CDR2 FQNEAQ. V shed 5 bases, J shed 6 bases, and the junction held 11 bases outside the gene matches. CDR3 length: 16 amino acids. Method: immunoSEQ multiplex PCR; TCRdb's copy keeps in-frame clones and lacks some. The sample comprises about 66,000 clones, roughly 92% of which are singletons, and over 4% rests with the top ten. This clonotype was obtained from a human donor in good health. Some clones in this sample may be carry-over from other donors' samples. This sequence joins TRBV7-8 and TRBJ2-2, with 8 bases lining up with TRBD1. Sequenced input: PBMCs. The CDR3 region is CASSHLGGQGSGELFF. The DNA for the CDR3 is TGTGCCAGCAGCCACTTAGGCGGACAGGGTTCCGGGGAGCTGTTTTTT.